Listed below are T cell receptor beta chains from one sample, sequenced in a study of blood T cells in healthy people across ages. Each CDR3 protein gets one entry after TCRdb re-called the 5' RACE reads with MiXCR. The table lists some 560,000 distinct CDR3 sequences, 25% to 35% of them singletons. This sample also appeared in a second study, on T cells of mothers and their children.

Sample: blood. The receptors originated from a boy between 2 and 15 years old in good health. Each CDR3 is given with its conserved first and last residue. A D gene is named only where the DNA matches it firmly. Clone size is shown for a subset of rows, as once, few, many or a class of expanded clone.

v_gene	j_gene	d_gene	abundance	CDR3nt	CDR3aa
TRBV20-1	TRBJ1-1	-	-	TGCAGTGCTAGAGATCGGCGGGAGGGGCCCGGCACTGAAGCTTTCTTT	CSARDRREGPGTEAFF
TRBV10-3	TRBJ1-2	-	-	TGTGCCATCAGGGGGCCACACTATGACTACACCTTC	CAIRGPHYDYTF
TRBV24-1	TRBJ2-1	TRBD2	few	TGTGCCACCAGCGAGAGCGGGAGGGTCAATGAGCAGTTCTTC	CATSESGRVNEQFF
TRBV5-1	TRBJ2-5	-	few	TGCGCCAGCAGCTTCCTGGCAGGGAGAGAGACCCAGTACTTC	CASSFLAGRETQYF
TRBV19	TRBJ2-5	-	-	TGTGCCAGTAGCATACGGCGAGGGTGGGGGGAGACCCAGTACTTC	CASSIRRGWGETQYF
TRBV5-5	TRBJ1-6	-	-	TGTGCCAGCAGCTTGGCCTCCTATAATTCACCCCTCCACTTT	CASSLASYNSPLHF
TRBV9	TRBJ2-1	-	few	TGTGCCAGCAGCGTAGAGGCAGGGCACGATGAGCAGTTCTTC	CASSVEAGHDEQFF
TRBV6-5	TRBJ2-3	TRBD1	few	TGTGCCAGCAGTTTGGGCTACAGGGGGAAAGATACGCAGTATTTT	CASSLGYRGKDTQYF
TRBV28	TRBJ1-4	-	few	TGTGCCAGCAGTTTATACCAGACGGCAAATTGGGAAAAACTGTTTTTT	CASSLYQTANWEKLFF
TRBV12-3/TRBV12-4	TRBJ1-2	TRBD1	-	TGTGCCAGCAGTTCAGGACAGGCCTCATACACCTTC	CASSSGQASYTF
TRBV9	TRBJ1-1	-	many	TGTGCCAGCAGCGGCAACAGGGAAAACACTGAAGCTTTCTTT	CASSGNRENTEAFF
TRBV10-2	TRBJ1-4	-	-	TGCGCCAGCAGTGAGTCGACTGGAGGCGGAAAACTGTTTTTT	CASSESTGGGKLFF
TRBV20-1	TRBJ1-4	-	-	TGCAGTGCTAGAATTGGGGGCTCTAATGAAAAACTGTTTTTT	CSARIGGSNEKLFF
TRBV6-6	TRBJ2-1	TRBD1	-	TGTGCCAGCAGTTTGAAAACCGGGACAGGGGACAATGAGCAGTTCTTC	CASSLKTGTGDNEQFF
TRBV5-1	TRBJ2-3	-	-	TGCGCCAGCAGCTTGGTAAGCGAGGACACAGATACGCAGTATTTT	CASSLVSEDTDTQYF
TRBV3-1	TRBJ1-1	-	few	TGTGCCAGCAGGGCCGACAGAAGCACTGAAGCTTTCTTT	CASRADRSTEAFF
TRBV15	TRBJ2-7	-	-	TGTGCCACCAGCAGAGAGAGTATCCAAATGGGCTACGAGCAGTACTTC	CATSRESIQMGYEQYF
TRBV24-1	TRBJ2-3	-	-	TGTGCCACCAGTGATCCAGAGGGGACAGATACGCAGTATTTT	CATSDPEGTDTQYF
TRBV20-1	TRBJ2-7	-	few	TGCAGTGCTAGCCCGTCGACAGACTACTCCTACGAGCAGTACTTC	CSASPSTDYSYEQYF
TRBV27	TRBJ2-7	TRBD1	-	TGTGCCAGCCTTCCCCTGGGACAGGGCTACGAGCAGTACTTC	CASLPLGQGYEQYF
TRBV20-1	TRBJ2-1	-	few	TGCAGTGCTGCACGCGGAGAGAGCTCCTACAATGAGCAGTTCTTC	CSAARGESSYNEQFF
TRBV12-3/TRBV12-4	TRBJ2-3	TRBD2	few	TGTGCCAGCAGTCAACGGGGGGTAACGACAGATACGCAGTATTTT	CASSQRGVTTDTQYF
TRBV3-1	TRBJ2-7	-	-	TGTGCCAGCAACCGGCCGGGGTCCTACGAGCAGTACTTC	CASNRPGSYEQYF
TRBV7-9	TRBJ2-2	-	-	TGTGCCAGCAGCATCCCTACTAACAAGACGAACACCGGGGAGCTGTTTTTT	CASSIPTNKTNTGELFF
TRBV9	TRBJ2-1	-	-	TGTGCCAGCAGCGTAGGGGACCTTCGGGGCAATGAGCAGTTCTTC	CASSVGDLRGNEQFF
TRBV12-5	TRBJ1-1	-	-	TGTGCTAGTGTGGGCCAGTTGAACACTGAAGCTTTCTTT	CASVGQLNTEAFF
TRBV15	TRBJ1-6	TRBD1	few	TGTGCCGTCAGACGGGGACAGTCTAATTCACCCCTCCACTTT	CAVRRGQSNSPLHF
TRBV12-5	TRBJ1-4	-	few	TGTGCTAGTGGTTGCCCGGACAGAATTGTGATAGCAACTAATGAAAAACTGTTTTTT	CASGCPDRIVIATNEKLFF
TRBV27	TRBJ1-5	TRBD1	-	TGTGCCAGCAGTTCACAGGGGGCGACTAGCAATCAGCCCCCGCATTTT	CASSSQGATSNQPPHF
TRBV27	TRBJ2-2	-	few	TGTGCCAGCAGTTTATCCTCGTCCAATCCCGGGGAGCTGTTTTTT	CASSLSSSNPGELFF
TRBV7-8	TRBJ2-1	-	-	TGTGCCAGCACAGGTGGGACCACATACAATGAGCAGTTCTTC	CASTGGTTYNEQFF
TRBV20-1	TRBJ1-5	-	few	TGCAGTGCTACCCCCGGGACTGCAGATCAGCCCCAGCATTTT	CSATPGTADQPQHF
TRBV4-1	TRBJ2-7	TRBD2	-	TGCGCCAGCAGCCAAGTAGCGGGTCACTACGAGCAGTACTTC	CASSQVAGHYEQYF
TRBV6-2/TRBV6-3	TRBJ2-5	TRBD2	-	TGTGCCAGCAGTCACGGACTAGCGGGAGTCACGGGAGAGACCCAGTACTTC	CASSHGLAGVTGETQYF
TRBV3-1	TRBJ1-2	-	-	TGTGCCAGCAGCCAAAGGTCGGGATACGCTAACTATGGCTACACCTTC	CASSQRSGYANYGYTF
TRBV12-3/TRBV12-4	TRBJ2-5	TRBD2	-	TGTGCCAGCAGTGGTGGCAGGGAGGGGGAGACCCAGTACTTC	CASSGGREGETQYF
TRBV4-3	TRBJ2-7	-	-	TGCGCCAGCAGCCAAGAGGCGAGTAGGTACGAGCAGTACTTC	CASSQEASRYEQYF
TRBV9	TRBJ2-2	-	-	TGTGCCAGCAGCGGTGGTGCCGGGGAGCTGTTTTTT	CASSGGAGELFF
TRBV12-3/TRBV12-4	TRBJ2-7	-	-	TGTGCCAGCAGTAAATGGGGCTACGAGCAGTACTTC	CASSKWGYEQYF
TRBV7-2	TRBJ2-5	-	-	TGTGCCAGCAGCTTAGCCGCAGGGAGCGGCCAAGAGACCCAGTACTTC	CASSLAAGSGQETQYF
TRBV20-1	TRBJ2-5	-	-	TGCAGTGCTAGGGGCCCTAGAGAAGTAGAGACCCAGTACTTC	CSARGPREVETQYF
TRBV12-5	TRBJ1-1	TRBD1	once	TGTGCTAGTGGTTTTCTCACGACCGGGACAGACACTGAAGCTTTCTTT	CASGFLTTGTDTEAFF
TRBV11-2	TRBJ2-1	-	-	TGTGCCAGCAGCTTAGATTCTTGGGGAAATGAGCAGTTCTTC	CASSLDSWGNEQFF
TRBV2	TRBJ2-7	-	-	TGTGCCAGCTCCCCCGGGACACCCTACGAGCAGTACTTC	CASSPGTPYEQYF
TRBV6-6	TRBJ2-3	TRBD2	-	TGTGCCAGCAGTCAACCGGGACTAGAGACAGATACGCAGTATTTT	CASSQPGLETDTQYF
TRBV20-1	TRBJ2-7	-	few	TGCAGTGCTAGAGTATGCCCCCCTTTC	CSARVCPPF
TRBV7-2	TRBJ2-1	TRBD2	many	TGTGCCAGCAGCCCGACTAGCGGGGTAAATGAGCAGTTCTTC	CASSPTSGVNEQFF
TRBV20-1	TRBJ2-7	TRBD1	-	TGCAGTGAGCGAGGGGACAGGGGATACGAGCAGTACTTC	CSERGDRGYEQYF